Listed here are 17 T cell receptor beta chains from one sample, sequenced in a study of OX40 agonist ivuxolimab in advanced cancers. The table came from immunoSEQ multiplex PCR; TCRdb's copy has only in-frame clones and leaves some out. The table has around 53,000 clones, about 85% seen once; the top ten hold 20%. The sample consisted of CD4+ or CD8+ T cells sorted from blood, taken in a trial of the OX40 agonist ivuxolimab. All receptors come from an adult with an advanced solid tumor such as melanoma, head and neck, liver or kidney cancer.

The V call is TRBV28, the J call TRBJ1-4; D gene uncertain. This CDR3 has 14 amino acids. V was cut by 8 bases and J by 4 bases, with 14 bases left in between. Looked up from germline, CDR1 is MDHEN and CDR2 is SYDVKM. The CDR3 DNA follows: TGTGCCAGCCGTCAAAGACTCGGTAATGAAAAACTGTTTTTT. This sequence encodes CASRQRLGNEKLFF.

The V call is TRBV7-9, the J call TRBJ1-2, with TRBD1 as a possible D gene (5 bases). The CDR3 is made up of 19 amino acids. CDR1 and CDR2 from the germline V gene are SEHNR and FQNEAQ (reference sequence). V lost 7 bases, J lost 1 base, and 28 bases lay in between. CDR3 DNA sequence: TGTGCCAGCACCCCGATAGCAGGGCCAGGGAAAGGACTTAACTATGGCTACACCTTC. Its protein product is CASTPIAGPGKGLNYGYTF.

The chain combines TRBV7-6 with TRBJ1-1; 9 bases align to TRBD1. The ends lost 4 bases at V and 7 bases at J; junction bases unmatched: 1. The CDR3 runs 12 residues. The germline CDR1 and CDR2 sequences are SGHVS and FNYEAQ. CDR3 sequence: CASSSTGGEAFF. The CDR3, as DNA: TGTGCCAGCAGCTCGACAGGGGGTGAAGCTTTCTTT. The complete variable domain, with remaining parts taken from reference TRBV7-6 and TRBJ1-1, reads GAGVSQSPRYKVTKRGQDVALRCDPISGHVSLYWYRQALGQGPEFLTYFNYEAQQDKSGLPNDRFSAERPEGSISTLTIQRTEQRDSAMYRCASSSTGGEAFFGQGTRLTVV.

The chain employs TRBV7-6 and TRBJ1-5; D is undetermined. V was trimmed by 1 base and J by 1 base, leaving 8 bases between them. Germline CDR1 reads SGHVS; CDR2 reads FNYEAQ. The length of the CDR3 is 15 residues. In DNA, the CDR3 is TGTGCCAGCAGCTTAGTGGGAGGGAGCAATCAGCCCCAGCATTTT. It yields the protein CASSLVGGSNQPQHF. Complete variable domain (other parts from reference TRBV7-6 and TRBJ1-5): GAGVSQSPRYKVTKRGQDVALRCDPISGHVSLYWYRQALGQGPEFLTYFNYEAQQDKSGLPNDRFSAERPEGSISTLTIQRTEQRDSAMYRCASSLVGGSNQPQHFGDGTRLSIL.

This rearrangement joins TRBV11-2 to TRBJ1-1; D ambiguous. The germline CDR1 and CDR2 sequences are SGHAT and FQNNGV. The V gene lost 3 bases and the J gene lost 12 bases, with 11 bases spanning the gap. CDR3 length: 11 residues. The CDR3 region is CASSFPWFPFF. CDR3 sequence (DNA): TGTGCCAGCAGCTTCCCCTGGTTCCCTTTCTTT.

Written as DNA, the CDR3 is TGCAGCGTTGACGGGGGCCGCGCAGAGACCCAGTACTTC. It encodes CSVDGGRAETQYF. The chain is built from TRBV29-1 and TRBJ2-5; D is tentatively TRBD1 or TRBD2 (6 bases each). Trimming pared 3 bases from V and 4 bases from J, leaving 12 bases between. This CDR3 is built from 13 residues. Germline V gives CDR1 SQVTM, CDR2 ANQGSEA.

V is TRBV10-2 and J is TRBJ2-1; no firm D call. The CDR3 consists of 12 residues. Germline lookup yields CDR1 WSHSY and CDR2 SAAADI. The V end was cut by 3 bases, the J end by 4 bases, with 4 bases between. This CDR3 is CASSDPYNEQFF. The CDR3 nucleotides read TGCGCCAGCAGTGACCCTTACAATGAGCAGTTCTTC.

This chain links TRBV5-5 with TRBJ1-5, with unresolved D. The CDR3 is 15 residues long. Per the germline V gene, CDR1 is SGHKS and CDR2 is YYEKEE (reference sequence). V was pared by 0 bases and J by 3 bases, with 10 bases between. The CDR3 spells CASSLETRLNQPQHF. The CDR3 DNA follows: TGTGCCAGCAGCTTGGAGACCCGGCTCAATCAGCCCCAGCATTTT.

This clone came up once. The V and J genes are TRBV4-3 and TRBJ1-1, with a weak D call TRBD1 (5 bases). The germline V and J ends were trimmed by 0 bases and 0 bases, with 11 bases remaining between them. The CDR3 has 16 residues. CDR1 LGHNA and CDR2 YSLEER come from the germline V gene. CDR3 sequence: CASSQDLGVVNTEAFF. CDR3 in DNA: TGCGCCAGCAGCCAAGATTTAGGGGTCGTGAACACTGAAGCTTTCTTT.

The chain is built from TRBV30 and TRBJ1-1; D not resolved. In germline, CDR1 is GTSNPN, CDR2 SVGIG (reference sequence). V lost 0 bases to trimming and J lost 2 bases, with 7 bases between them. This CDR3 comprises 13 residues. The chain's CDR3 is CAWSVARNTEAFF. CDR3 nucleotides: TGTGCCTGGAGTGTAGCCCGAAACACTGAAGCTTTCTTT.

This chain joins TRBV27 and TRBJ1-3; D may be TRBD1 (6 bases). Germline CDR1 is MNHEY and CDR2 is SMNVEV (reference sequence). Trimming removed 6 bases from V and 0 bases from J, with 15 bases in between. This CDR3 is 16 amino acids long. The CDR3: CASSWGGPSSGNTIYF. For the CDR3, the DNA is TGTGCCAGCAGCTGGGGGGGGCCCAGCTCTGGAAACACCATATATTTT.

Only one count was recorded for this clone. The V gene is TRBV7-9, the J gene TRBJ1-1; D call uncertain. The germline V and J ends were trimmed by 2 bases and 1 base, with 17 bases remaining between them. Germline V gene lookup returns CDR1 SEHNR and CDR2 FQNEAQ (reference sequence). The CDR3 length is 17 residues. In nucleotides, the CDR3 is TGTGCCAGCAGCTTATTGGGTTTGGTTAGCCCGAACACTGAAGCTTTCTTT. Encoded protein: CASSLLGLVSPNTEAFF.

This sequence joins TRBV6-5 and TRBJ2-3; D unresolved. This CDR3 comprises 13 residues. Trimming took 6 bases from V and 1 from J, leaving 8 bases between them. The germline CDR1 and CDR2 sequences are MNHEY and SVGAGI. DNA for the CDR3: TGTGCCAGCAGGGAAGACGGCACAGATACGCAGTATTTT. It specifies CASREDGTDTQYF.

V gene TRBV13 combines with J gene TRBJ2-4; D might be TRBD2 (5 bases). With 5 bases removed from V and 3 bases from J, the gap between germline ends came to 14 bases. In germline, CDR1 is PRHDT, CDR2 FYEKMQ (reference sequence). The CDR3 sequence is 15 residues long. CDR3 nucleotides: TGTGCCAGCAGCGATGACACCGAGGGCAAAAACATTCAGTACTTC. Protein: CASSDDTEGKNIQYF.

The V call is TRBV7-2, the J call TRBJ2-5; D not certain. Germline CDR1 reads SGHTA; CDR2 reads FQGNSA. The V and J ends lost 2 bases and 4 bases respectively, with 5 bases between them. The CDR3 is 12 amino acids. The CDR3 bases are TGTGCCAGCAGCTTAAGGACAGAGACCCAGTACTTC. This translates into CASSLRTETQYF.

V usage is TRBV4-2 and J usage is TRBJ1-5, with a tentative D call TRBD1 (5 bases). The CDR3 is made up of 17 amino acids. V was clipped by 2 bases and J by 0 bases, with 14 bases between them. Per the germline V gene, CDR1 is LGHNA and CDR2 is YNFKEQ. CDR3 sequence reads: CASSQSAGINSNQPQHF. As DNA, the CDR3 is TGTGCCAGCAGCCAATCGGCAGGGATTAATAGCAATCAGCCCCAGCATTTT.

The chain couples TRBV29-1 to TRBJ2-7; weak D call: TRBD2 (6 bases). Germline loops: CDR1 SQVTM, CDR2 ANQGSEA. This CDR3 region has 14 residues. Trimming removed 2 bases from V and 0 bases from J, with 11 bases in between. The CDR3 spells CSVESVGGSYEQYF. CDR3 DNA sequence: TGCAGCGTTGAAAGCGTCGGGGGCTCCTACGAGCAGTACTTC.